This T cell receptor beta chain stems from a study of T cells expressing NK-cell markers (dated by TCRdb to the early 2020s). Context from the whole study: Several donors provided sorted CD3+CD56+NKG2C+, CD3+CD56+NKG2C- and CD3+CD56-NKG2C+ T-cell subsets, whose TCR beta-chain repertoires were profiled. Sequencing of the libraries produced 2 x 150 bp reads on Illumina HiSeq 2000/2500, MiSeq or NextSeq. All eight donors whose samples were sequenced were randomly selected healthy volunteers, three of them men and five women. Of the eight sequenced donors, seven were found to be HCMV-seropositive and one was found to be HCMV-seronegative. Study-level results and caveats: Whether the expanded NKG2C-expressing T cell clones were specific for HCMV antigens remained unclear. In more than five donors, the dominant CD3+CD56+NKG2C+ clonotypes ranked among the top 10 CD8+ clonotypes, making up about 1.0-8% of CD8+ T cells. Those dominant clonotypes were again the most abundant among CD3+CD56-NKG2C+ cells in a handful of donors, at about 25-60.1%.

The run used an Illumina HiSeq 2000. The TCR beta cDNA libraries were made using 5'RACE template switching, a step that added both a universal primer site and unique molecular identifiers. Synthesis of cDNA was primed from the TCR beta constant segment and was followed by two consecutive PCR amplification steps. Turning to the authors' computational methods: MIGEC was used to demultiplex reads and group the reads by UMI, and MiTCR was used to assemble and quantify clonotypes. Only TCR cDNA sequences supported by at least two reads were kept to exclude erroneous sequences. The tcR package was used for downstream repertoire analysis, and clonotypes were matched between fractions using CDR3 nucleotide sequence together with V segment. VDJmatch was used to annotate antigen specificity against VDJdb, with one amino acid substitution in CDR3 allowed. Each entry corresponds to one CDR3 protein sequence from reads that TCRdb reprocessed, and DNA is not given. In this record, the V and J calls reflect TCRdb's handling and not the investigators' own analysis. The sample's table covers 500,000 or so distinct CDR3 sequences. Clones ranked in the top ten supply approximately 3.6% of the sample.

HCMV-specific IgG was detected in serum with a commercial ELISA kit to determine HCMV serostatus. Ficoll density gradient centrifugation was used to isolate peripheral blood mononuclear cells from blood. To note about this clonotype: The clone's antigen remains unknown.

CDR1 and CDR2 are read off the germline V gene (reference sequence) as SEHNR and FQNEAQ. Including the terminal cysteine and phenylalanine, the CDR3 comprises 16 residues. No DNA is listed. The source material was blood T cells: a sorted CD56 or NKG2C T cell subset, CD4+ or CD8+ T cells, or bulk PBMC T cells (not recorded which). The rearrangement combines TRBV7-9 with TRBJ2-5; TCRdb gives TRBD2 as the D gene, but with no DNA this cannot be confirmed. The receptor comes from a man between 18 and 29 years old in good health. Donor details come from another sample of the same person, matched by shared clones. CDR3 loop: CASRKGLGGNQETQYF.